These T cell receptor beta chains were read from a single sample in a study of T cell responses to AZD1222 COVID-19 vaccine. Sequenced by immunoSEQ multiplex PCR; TCRdb stores in-frame clones only, minus some. Of approximately 140,000 clones in the sample, about 90% were seen once. The source material was peripheral blood, sampled on day 0 of AZD1222 vaccination. The source of these receptors is an adult in good health. Both conserved end residues are part of each CDR3. The order of the fields is V gene, CDR3 length, clone size, D gene, J gene, CDR3 DNA, CDR3 protein. The D gene is left open where the match is weak. The size field is filled for only some rows; it gives once, few, many or a size class.

TRBV6-5	14	-	-	TRBJ2-7	TGTGCCAGCAGGGTACCGGGACCCGGCTACGAGCAGTACTTC	CASRVPGPGYEQYF
TRBV4-3	15	-	TRBD1	TRBJ2-7	TGCGCCAGCAGCCAACGGGACAGGGGGCCCTACGAGCAGTACTTC	CASSQRDRGPYEQYF
TRBV11-2	12	once	-	TRBJ2-7	TGTGCCAGCAGCTCCTTCGAGCAAGAGCAGTACTTC	CASSSFEQEQYF
TRBV25-1	13	-	-	TRBJ2-1	TGTGCCAGCAGTGCCAACACCGGGGATGAGCAGTTCTTC	CASSANTGDEQFF
TRBV4-1	15	-	-	TRBJ2-7	TGCGCCAGCAGCCAATGGGACGTTAGCTCCTACGAGCAGTACTTC	CASSQWDVSSYEQYF
TRBV9	12	-	-	TRBJ2-2	TGTGCCAGCAGCTCGACCACCAGGGAGCTGTTTTTT	CASSSTTRELFF
TRBV7-9	14	once	-	TRBJ2-7	TGTGCCAGCAGCTTCCAGGAGGGTCTCTACGAGCAGTACTTC	CASSFQEGLYEQYF
TRBV19	15	-	TRBD1	TRBJ2-7	TGTGCCAGTAGTAAGACGGGACAGGGAAGTTACGAGCAGTACTTC	CASSKTGQGSYEQYF
TRBV2	13	-	-	TRBJ2-7	TGTGCCAGCAGTGAGAGGCGAGACTACGAGCAGTACTTC	CASSERRDYEQYF
TRBV27	15	-	-	TRBJ1-2	TGTGCCAGCAGTTCCCCCACCCGGGGGTTCTATGGCTACACCTTC	CASSSPTRGFYGYTF
TRBV5-1	20	once	TRBD2	TRBJ2-5	TGCGCCAGCAGCTTACGATGGACAGCGGGACTAGCGGGTCGCCAAGAGACCCAGTACTTC	CASSLRWTAGLAGRQETQYF
TRBV7-8	13	-	-	TRBJ2-5	TGTGCCAGCAGTTATCTAGCCGCGGAGACCCAGTACTTC	CASSYLAAETQYF
TRBV7-2	15	-	TRBD1	TRBJ1-2	TGTGCCAGCAGCTTGGGGACAGGATTTATGGTGGGCTACACCTTC	CASSLGTGFMVGYTF
TRBV28	15	-	TRBD1	TRBJ1-1	TGTGCCAGCAGTCATTACAGGGGGGGAAACACTGAAGCTTTCTTT	CASSHYRGGNTEAFF
TRBV7-9	15	once	-	TRBJ2-6	TGTGCCGGCGGGGATGGCTGGGGTGGGGCCAACGTCCTGACTTTC	CAGGDGWGGANVLTF
TRBV7-9	13	once	-	TRBJ2-7	TGTGCCAGCAGCTTCGAGGGATCCTACGAGCAGTACTTC	CASSFEGSYEQYF
TRBV4-3	15	-	TRBD1	TRBJ1-2	TGCGCCAGCAGCCAAGATGAAGGGACAGCCTATGGCTACACCTTC	CASSQDEGTAYGYTF
TRBV6-5	14	once	-	TRBJ1-4	TGTGCCAGCGCGAGGGCAGGCGGGAATGAAAAACTGTTTTTT	CASARAGGNEKLFF
TRBV7-8	16	-	-	TRBJ2-2	TGTGCCAGCAGCCCACCCGTATCTGGGGGGCCCGGGGAGCTGTTTTTT	CASSPPVSGGPGELFF
TRBV5-4	15	few	TRBD2	TRBJ2-7	TGTGCCAGCAGATCGGGACTAGCGGGAGGAAACGAGCAGTACTTC	CASRSGLAGGNEQYF
TRBV28	12	-	TRBD2	TRBJ2-7	TGTGCTTCCGGGACTAGACGGAACGAGCAGTACTTC	CASGTRRNEQYF
TRBV4-1	15	-	-	TRBJ1-1	TGCGCCAGCAGCCGGGCAGGCATTCCCCAGGGTGAAGCTTTCTTT	CASSRAGIPQGEAFF
TRBV21-1	14	-	-	TRBJ1-1	TGTGCCAGCAGCGAAGGGACAGTCAACACTGAAGCTTTCTTT	CASSEGTVNTEAFF
TRBV2	14	-	-	TRBJ1-2	TGTGCCACCCTCCAGGTCCAACCATTTTATGGCTACACCTTC	CATLQVQPFYGYTF
TRBV2	14	few	-	TRBJ1-1	TGTGCCAGCAGTCCCACCGGAGGGAACACTGAAGCTTTCTTT	CASSPTGGNTEAFF
TRBV7-9	14	-	-	TRBJ2-5	TGTGCCAGCAGCCAAGTGGGCGGTCAAGAGACCCAGTACTTC	CASSQVGGQETQYF
TRBV13	13	-	-	TRBJ2-7	TGTGCCAGCAGCTTAGGCACGGGGCTCGAGCAGTACTTC	CASSLGTGLEQYF
TRBV6-5	12	-	-	TRBJ2-7	TGTGCCAGCAGCCGGGATCGATACGAGCAGTACTTC	CASSRDRYEQYF
TRBV7-2	16	-	TRBD2	TRBJ2-1	TGTGCCAGCAGCCCGTCCAGCGGGAGGGCCGGGAATGAGCAGTTCTTC	CASSPSSGRAGNEQFF
TRBV18	12	-	-	TRBJ1-1	TGTGCCAGCTCACCACGCAACACTGAAGCTTTCTTT	CASSPRNTEAFF
TRBV12-3/TRBV12-4	11	-	-	TRBJ1-1	TGTGCCACAAGGGGGGGCTCTGAAGCTTTCTTT	CATRGGSEAFF
TRBV9	17	-	-	TRBJ1-2	TGTGCCAGCACTCCTGGCCAACGAGGGGGAGCTAACTATGGCTACACCTTC	CASTPGQRGGANYGYTF
TRBV28	16	-	TRBD1	TRBJ1-1	TGTGCCAGCAGTGTCACAGGGGGAGTACTAAACACTGAAGCTTTCTTT	CASSVTGGVLNTEAFF
TRBV11-2	13	few	TRBD1	TRBJ1-5	TGTGCCAGCAGTTCCGACAGGGGCGCGCCCCAGCATTTT	CASSSDRGAPQHF
TRBV7-8	15	once	TRBD2	TRBJ2-3	TGTGCCAGCAGCCCGACTAGCGGACCTACAGATACGCAGTATTTT	CASSPTSGPTDTQYF
TRBV3-1/TRBV3-2	14	-	-	TRBJ2-3	TGTGCCAGCAGTGCGGTGATAAGCACAGATACGCAGTATTTT	CASSAVISTDTQYF
TRBV4-2	17	-	-	TRBJ1-1	TGTGCCAGCAGCCAAGTTATCCGGTCGTCTGTGAACACTGAAGCTTTCTTT	CASSQVIRSSVNTEAFF
TRBV3-1/TRBV3-2	17	-	TRBD2	TRBJ2-2	TGTGCCAGCAGCCACTATGCGGGAGCCCCTATGAGCGGGGAGCTGTTTTTT	CASSHYAGAPMSGELFF
TRBV11-3	17	-	-	TRBJ2-6	TGTGCCAGCAGCTTAGGGAACAGCCAATCTGGGGCCAACGTCCTGACTTTC	CASSLGNSQSGANVLTF
TRBV27	16	-	-	TRBJ1-3	TGTGCCAGCAGTCCGACGTTTGCTGTCTCTGGAAACACCATATATTTT	CASSPTFAVSGNTIYF